This T cell receptor beta chain appears in the sequencing data of a study of shared clonotypes between healthy human individuals. There are 14 residues in the CDR3. The V gene lost 3 bases and the J gene lost 7 bases, with 13 bases spanning the gap. Germline V gives CDR1 SGHDN, CDR2 FVKESK. With respect to this clone: Its antigen remains unknown.

Study-level results: Only blood samples were collected, and tissue repertoires likely differ.

The assay ran at deep level. Each replicate PCR on the sorted subsets used around 200 ng DNA (around 30,000 T cell genomes). Assay used: immunoSEQ multiplex PCR; TCRdb lists only in-frame clones, some missing. The data hold fewer than 1.8 million clones, with about 98.5% observed a single time. Sequencing was performed on naive CD4+ T cells sorted from blood. Subset described: CD45RA+ positively selected. The receptor comes from a man aged 30 to 45 in good health. J is TRBJ2-1 and V is TRBV14, with D perhaps matching TRBD2 (6 bases). In DNA, the CDR3 is TGTGCCAGCAGCCAGAGGAGGGAGGTAAATGAGCAGTTCTTC. It specifies CASSQRREVNEQFF.